This T cell receptor (beta chain) was identified during a study of spatial heterogeneity in lung cancer. The V end lost 5 bases, the J end lost 6 bases, and 29 bases lay between the germline ends. The CDR3 is made up of 19 amino acids. Germline lookup yields CDR1 MNHEY and CDR2 SVGEGT. Via MiXCR, TCRdb re-called the 5' RACE reads, giving one row per CDR3 protein. The sample has about 39,000 distinct CDR3 sequences, approximately 3.1% seen once. Time point indicated: sample taken at primary tumor resection. The chain recombines TRBV6-2 or TRBV6-3 with TRBJ2-1; no reliable D call. This material consisted of normal lung tissue next to the tumor, taken at surgery. This clonotype was obtained from a male donor with early-stage non-small cell lung cancer. The CDR3 coding sequence is TGTGCCAGCAGTACGCGTCGTGATACCGCTCGCAATTTTTTCAATGAGCAGTTCTTC. This codes for CASSTRRDTARNFFNEQFF.